This TCR beta chain comes out of a study of T cell changes during pregnancy in multiple sclerosis. Data came from immunoSEQ multiplex PCR; TCRdb stores just in-frame clones and leaves some out. The table lists 65,000 to 85,000 clones, 94% of them singletons. V dropped 0 bases and J dropped 4; count of bases not matched to a gene: 3. Per germline, CDR1 SGHRS and CDR2 YFSETQ. The CDR3 runs 14 residues. The genes are TRBV5-1 and TRBJ1-2, with 7 bases identical to TRBD1. This sequence was found in a female donor with multiple sclerosis, enrolled in a pregnancy study. The material was CD4+ T cells from peripheral blood mononuclear cells, obtained after pregnancy. The CDR3 nucleotides are TGCGCCAGCAGCTTGGAGGGACAGCCCTATGGCTACACCTTC. Translating it yields CASSLEGQPYGYTF.